This entry lists 2 T cell receptor beta chains sequenced from one sample in a study of cytomegalovirus exposure and HLA in healthy donors. The PCR ran on 60 Vbeta and 13 Jbeta primers. Measured with immunoSEQ multiplex PCR; TCRdb has only the in-frame clones, and not every one. The sample shows some 170,000 clones, roughly 10% of them seen only once. The material sequenced was PBMCs. The receptors originated from a woman between 25 and 40 years old in good health and CMV-seropositive.

The sample holds a few counts of this clone. The chain uses TRBV9 and TRBJ2-3; 7 positions agree with TRBD2. Germline lookup yields CDR1 SGDLS and CDR2 YYNGEE. The CDR3 consists of 14 residues. The V and J ends lost 2 bases and 4 bases, in that order; junction bases with no gene match: 4. The CDR3 DNA is TGTGCCAGCAGCGTGGGGGGAGGGGCAGATACGCAGTATTTT. Translated: CASSVGGGADTQYF.

The chain combines TRBV12-5 with TRBJ1-3; tentative D call: TRBD1 (5 bases). CDR1 is LGHNT and CDR2 is FRNRAP in the germline V gene. CDR3 size: 15 residues. The V end was cut by 0 bases, the J end by 6 bases, with 12 bases between. CDR3 nucleotide sequence: TGTGCTAGTGGTTTGGTGGAAAAAGGGGTAAACACCATATATTTT. Protein: CASGLVEKGVNTIYF.